This T cell receptor (beta chain) was recovered during a study of prognosis after radiotherapy for stage I lung cancer (dated by TCRdb to 2020 to 2023). Background for the entire study: Over 15 stage I NSCLC patients were enrolled in Nanjing, China, between early 2018 and 2019. Using image-guided IMRT or VMAT, SBRT was delivered in 3 to 5 fractions at a biologically effective dose of at least 100 Gy. For each of the 20 or so patients, one blood sample was taken before SBRT and one after, so the study sequenced about 38 samples in total. No patient received concurrent therapy alongside SBRT. Squamous cell carcinoma histology was identified in 6 to 8 patients, and adenocarcinoma histology was identified in more than ten patients. The study profiled peripheral blood TCR beta repertoires from stage I NSCLC patients before and after stereotactic body radiotherapy and related them to distant failure. Ages in the cohort of about a dozen men and a handful of women ranged from roughly 50 to 95 years, with a median of 74. Distant metastases were developed by four of the 19 patients after SBRT, at a median of around seven months, whereas no significant progression was observed in the other 15 patients. Enrolled patients comprised approximately 14 with newly diagnosed primary stage I lung tumors and four to six with oligometastatic NSCLC after surgical resection of the primary tumor. All patients were considered medically inoperable, owing to comorbidities in about 13 and refusal of surgery in over 5. The full study reports these points: No determination of tumor specificity was made for expanded TCR clones. After SBRT, the count of unique TCR clones dropped from a median of approximately 10,000 beforehand to approximately 7,100 afterward (Wilcoxon paired P=0.011). The study was limited by its small cohort and short follow-up, and the findings require independent validation. Differences in TRBV and TRBJ usage frequencies by metastasis status were reportedly observed in two V genes at baseline and in several V and two J genes after SBRT. No adjustment for multiple comparisons was applied to any of the reported P values. Post-SBRT Shannon entropy and its change from baseline were lower in patients who developed distant metastases; baseline Shannon entropy was not associated with metastases.

Many counts were recorded for this clonotype. No cognate antigen has been identified for it. No qualities accompany the bases; no much larger clone lies one base away. Clipping removes 2 bases from V and 4 bases from J, with 2 as the unmatched junction base count. Measured from the cysteine to the phenylalanine, the CDR3 is 15 residues long. Only the CDR3 portion is preserved as DNA: 45 bases, with reading frame beginning at the first base. According to the germline V gene (reference sequence), CDR1 reads PRHDT and CDR2 reads FYEKMQ. Two rounds of multiplex PCR on genomic DNA were used to amplify the TCR beta CDR3 region. In the first round of PCR, primers specific to each TRBV and TRBJ gene were used, and the primer sequences are filed in Chinese patent CN105087789A. Universal primers were used in the second round of PCR. The Roche High Pure PCR Template Preparation Kit was used to extract genomic DNA from frozen PBMCs. Libraries were sequenced paired-end with 151 bp reads on an Illumina HiSeq 3000. In the original analysis: CutAdapt was used to discard raw reads that did not contain the multiplex PCR primer sequences. High-quality paired reads were merged into contigs with PEAR. TRB V, D and J gene segments were assigned to each contig with MiXCR by alignment to reference sequences. CDR3 sequences were clustered by base quality and sequence similarity to remove sequencing errors. Diversity was measured as Shannon entropy normalized by the natural log of productive TCR sequence number. One minus Shannon entropy divided by the natural log of the number of unique clonotypes was used as the definition of clonality. Using the Youden index from ROC curves, the researchers picked the repertoire-metric cut-offs for progression-free survival, and all analyses were carried out in R 3.5.3. TCRdb reprocessing: public reads trimmed at Q25 with fastp, clones called with MiXCR, in-frame beta chains kept. Rows matching on CDR3 protein sequence are summarized as one entry with the most common DNA and genes. The V and J calls, along with clone size, are taken from TCRdb and not from the paper's own processing. The sample table records tens of thousands of distinct CDR3 sequences; about 41% of these occur just once. The ten largest account for under 35% of the sample.

All patients had node-negative disease on CT and PET/CT, and none had a history of other malignancies or prior chemotherapy or radiotherapy. At each of two time points, roughly 6.3 milliliters of peripheral venous blood were collected in EDTA tubes. Ficoll-Paque Plus density-gradient centrifugation was used to isolate PBMCs. Samples were stored at -80°C immediately after collection until analysis. The specimen comprised PBMCs, sampled before or after stereotactic body radiation therapy (not recorded which). The receptor was isolated from a donor at least 50 years old with non-small cell lung cancer. Here the chain combines TRBV13 and TRBJ1-6; TRBD1 agrees with 7 junctional bases. The CDR3 protein: CASSLRGQYNSPLHF. At the DNA level, the sequence is TGTGCCAGCAGCTTACGGGGACAGTATAATTCACCCCTCCACTTT.